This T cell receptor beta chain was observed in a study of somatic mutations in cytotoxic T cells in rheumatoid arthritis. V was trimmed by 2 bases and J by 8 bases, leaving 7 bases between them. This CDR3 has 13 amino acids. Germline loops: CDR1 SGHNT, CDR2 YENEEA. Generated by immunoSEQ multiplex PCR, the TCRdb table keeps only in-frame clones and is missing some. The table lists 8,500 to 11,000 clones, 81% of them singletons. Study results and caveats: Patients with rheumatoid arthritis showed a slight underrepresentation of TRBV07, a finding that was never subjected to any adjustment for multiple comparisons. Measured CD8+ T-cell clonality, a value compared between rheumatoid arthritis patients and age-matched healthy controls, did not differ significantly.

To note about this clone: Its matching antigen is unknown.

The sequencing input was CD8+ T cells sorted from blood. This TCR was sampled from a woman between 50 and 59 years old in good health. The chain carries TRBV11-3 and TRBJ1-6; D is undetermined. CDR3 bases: TGTGCCAGCAGCTTACGTGAGGATTCACCCCTCCACTTT. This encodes CASSLREDSPLHF.